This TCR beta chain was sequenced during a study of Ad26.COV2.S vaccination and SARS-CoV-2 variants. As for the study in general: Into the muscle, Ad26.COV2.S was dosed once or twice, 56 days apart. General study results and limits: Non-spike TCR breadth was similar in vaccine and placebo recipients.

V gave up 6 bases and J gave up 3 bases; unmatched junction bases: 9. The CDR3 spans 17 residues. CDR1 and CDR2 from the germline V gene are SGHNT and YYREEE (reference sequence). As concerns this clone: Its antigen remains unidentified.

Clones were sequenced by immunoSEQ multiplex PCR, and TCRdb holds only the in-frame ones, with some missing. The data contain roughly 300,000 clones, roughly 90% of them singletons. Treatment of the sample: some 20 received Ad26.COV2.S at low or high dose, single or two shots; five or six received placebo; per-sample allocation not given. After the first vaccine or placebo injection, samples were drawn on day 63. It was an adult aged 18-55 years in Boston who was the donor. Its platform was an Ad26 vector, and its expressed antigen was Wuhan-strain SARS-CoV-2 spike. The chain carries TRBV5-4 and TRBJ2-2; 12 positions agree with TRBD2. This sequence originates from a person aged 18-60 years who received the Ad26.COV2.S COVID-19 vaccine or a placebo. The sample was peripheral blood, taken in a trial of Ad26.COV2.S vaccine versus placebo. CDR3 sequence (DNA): TGTGCCAGCACCCCCTCTAGCGGGGGGGCCGACACCGGGGAGCTGTTTTTT. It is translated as CASTPSSGGADTGELFF.